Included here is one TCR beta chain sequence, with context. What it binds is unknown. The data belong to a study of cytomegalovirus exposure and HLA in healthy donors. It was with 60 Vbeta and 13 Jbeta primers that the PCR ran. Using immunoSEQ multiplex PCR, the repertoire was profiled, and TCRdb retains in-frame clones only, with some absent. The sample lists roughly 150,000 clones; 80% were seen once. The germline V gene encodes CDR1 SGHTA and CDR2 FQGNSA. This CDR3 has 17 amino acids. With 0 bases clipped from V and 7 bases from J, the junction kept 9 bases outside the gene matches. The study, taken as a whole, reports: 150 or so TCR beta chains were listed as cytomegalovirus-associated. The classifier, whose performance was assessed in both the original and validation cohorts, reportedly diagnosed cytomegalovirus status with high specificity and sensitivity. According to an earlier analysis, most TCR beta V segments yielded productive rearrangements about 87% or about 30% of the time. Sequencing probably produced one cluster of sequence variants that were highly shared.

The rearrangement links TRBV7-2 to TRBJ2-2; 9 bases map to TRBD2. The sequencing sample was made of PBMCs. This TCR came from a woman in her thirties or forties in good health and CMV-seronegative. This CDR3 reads CASSLAISGGSIGELFF. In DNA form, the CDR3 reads TGTGCCAGCAGCTTAGCTATCAGCGGGGGGTCGATCGGGGAGCTGTTTTTT. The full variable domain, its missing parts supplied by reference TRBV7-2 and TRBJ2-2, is GAGVSQSPSNKVTEKGKDVELRCDPISGHTALYWYRQSLGQGLEFLIYFQGNSAPDKSGLPSDRFSAERTGGSVSTLTIQRTQQEDSAVYLCASSLAISGGSIGELFFGEGSRLTVL.